This TCR beta chain comes out of a study of CD4 T cells in relation to SARS-CoV-2 and coronaviruses. Germline V gene data show CDR1 as SNHLY and CDR2 as FYNNEI. The CDR3 consists of 13 residues. V lost 1 base, J lost 6 bases, and 9 bases lay in between. A note on this clone: What it recognizes is unknown.

CEF-cultured naive and memory CD4+ T cell DNA got survey-level sequencing. TCRdb keeps only in-frame clones here, not all; method: immunoSEQ multiplex PCR. The sample consists of about 38,000 clones, about three quarters of them appearing once. Notes on the study in general: SARS-CoV-2-driven expansion was significantly weaker in crossreactive than monoreactive clones. Samples before the pandemic and after infection were not matched within any donor.

Sequencing was performed on memory CD4+ T cells from PBMCs, cultured in vitro. The chain carries TRBV2 and TRBJ1-2; D is possibly TRBD1 (6 bases). The receptor was derived from an adult with COVID-19. The CDR3: CASSEDQGNGYTF. The CDR3 coding sequence is TGTGCCAGCAGTGAAGACCAGGGGAATGGCTACACCTTC.